Sequencing of this T cell receptor beta chain was carried out in a study of CD4+ T cells in melanoma. There are 10 residues in the CDR3. V dropped 5 bases and J dropped 8 bases, with 3 bases sitting between them. CDR1 and CDR2 (germline): MDHEN, SYDVKM. On this clone: Its cognate antigen is unknown.

General study findings and limits: In melanoma, neoantigen-specific CD4+ T cells reportedly differed in differentiation state. A reported correlation linked neoantigen-specific CD4+ T cells to CD8+, macrophage and B cell function.

Sequencing was performed with immunoSEQ multiplex PCR; in TCRdb, only in-frame clones are kept and a portion is missing. The sample holds 50,000 to 60,000 clones; more than 60% are singletons and the top ten take about 5.1%. Sequenced sample: tumor tissue. This TCR was sampled from a human donor with melanoma. The rearrangement links TRBV28 to TRBJ1-4; D is ambiguous. The CDR3 DNA reads TGTGCCAGCAGTCAGGAAAAACTGTTTTTT. Its translation is CASSQEKLFF.